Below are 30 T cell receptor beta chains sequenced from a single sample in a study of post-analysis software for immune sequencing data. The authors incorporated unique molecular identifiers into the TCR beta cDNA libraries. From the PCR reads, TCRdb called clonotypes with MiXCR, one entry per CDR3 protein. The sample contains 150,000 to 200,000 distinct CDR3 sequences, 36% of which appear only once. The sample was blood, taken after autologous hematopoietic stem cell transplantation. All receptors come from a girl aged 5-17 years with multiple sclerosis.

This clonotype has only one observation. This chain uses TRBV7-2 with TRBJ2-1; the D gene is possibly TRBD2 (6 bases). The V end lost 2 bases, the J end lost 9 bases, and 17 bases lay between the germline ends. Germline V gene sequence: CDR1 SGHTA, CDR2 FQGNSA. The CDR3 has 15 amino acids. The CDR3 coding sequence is TGTGCCAGCAGCTTATCACCCCGCGAGCGGGCTGAGCAGTTCTTC. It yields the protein CASSLSPRERAEQFF.

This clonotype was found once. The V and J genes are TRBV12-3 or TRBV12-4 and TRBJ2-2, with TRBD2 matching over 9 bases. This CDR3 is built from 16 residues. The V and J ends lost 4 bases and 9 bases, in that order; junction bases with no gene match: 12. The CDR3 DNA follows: TGTGCCAGCAGTTCCCAGCGGGAGGTATTTCGGAGGGAGCTGTTTTTT. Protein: CASSSQREVFRRELFF.

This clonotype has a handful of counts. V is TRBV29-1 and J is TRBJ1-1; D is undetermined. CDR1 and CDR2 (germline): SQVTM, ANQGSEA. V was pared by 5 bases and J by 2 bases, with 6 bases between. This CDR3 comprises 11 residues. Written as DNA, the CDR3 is TGCAGCGTTTTCTCCAACACTGAAGCTTTCTTT. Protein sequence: CSVFSNTEAFF.

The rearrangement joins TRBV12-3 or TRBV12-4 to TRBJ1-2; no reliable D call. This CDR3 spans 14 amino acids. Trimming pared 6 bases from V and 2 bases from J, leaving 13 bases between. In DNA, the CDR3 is TGTGCCAGCAGGCCCAACACCAACAACTATGGCTACACCTTC. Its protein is CASRPNTNNYGYTF.

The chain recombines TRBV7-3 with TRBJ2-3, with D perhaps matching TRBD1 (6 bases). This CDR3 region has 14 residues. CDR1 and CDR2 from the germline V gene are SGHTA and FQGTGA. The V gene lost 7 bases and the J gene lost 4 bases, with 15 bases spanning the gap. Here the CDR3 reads CASKDSQASDTQYF. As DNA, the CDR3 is TGTGCCAGCAAGGACAGCCAAGCGTCAGATACGCAGTATTTT.

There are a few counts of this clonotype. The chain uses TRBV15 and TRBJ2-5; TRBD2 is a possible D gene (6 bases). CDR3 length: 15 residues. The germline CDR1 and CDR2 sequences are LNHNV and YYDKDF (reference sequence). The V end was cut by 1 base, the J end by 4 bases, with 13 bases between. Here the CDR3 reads CATSRGGREAETQYF. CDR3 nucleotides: TGTGCCACCAGCAGAGGGGGCAGGGAGGCAGAGACCCAGTACTTC.

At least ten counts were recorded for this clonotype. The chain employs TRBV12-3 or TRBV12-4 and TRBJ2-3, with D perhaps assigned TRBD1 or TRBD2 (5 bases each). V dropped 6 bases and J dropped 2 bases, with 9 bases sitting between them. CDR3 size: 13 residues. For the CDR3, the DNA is TGTGCCAGCAGCAGGGACCTCACAGATACGCAGTATTTT. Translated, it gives CASSRDLTDTQYF.

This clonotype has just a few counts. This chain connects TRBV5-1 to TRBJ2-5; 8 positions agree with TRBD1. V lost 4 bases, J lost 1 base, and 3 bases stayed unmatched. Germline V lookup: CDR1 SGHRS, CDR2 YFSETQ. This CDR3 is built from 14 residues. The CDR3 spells CASSTRGLQETQYF. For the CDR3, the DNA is TGCGCCAGCAGCACCAGGGGGCTCCAAGAGACCCAGTACTTC.

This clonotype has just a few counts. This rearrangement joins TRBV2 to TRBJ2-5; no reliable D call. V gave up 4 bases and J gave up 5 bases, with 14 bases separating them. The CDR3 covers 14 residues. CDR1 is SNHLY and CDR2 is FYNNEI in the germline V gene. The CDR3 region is CASSGGRPTETQYF. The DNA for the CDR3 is TGTGCCAGCAGTGGTGGCAGGCCGACGGAGACCCAGTACTTC. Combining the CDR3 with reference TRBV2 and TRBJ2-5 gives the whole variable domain EPEVTQTPSHQVTQMGQEVILRCVPISNHLYFYWYRQILGQKVEFLVSFYNNEISEKSEIFDDQFSVERPDGSNFTLKIRSTKLEDSAMYFCASSGGRPTETQYFGPGTRLLVL.

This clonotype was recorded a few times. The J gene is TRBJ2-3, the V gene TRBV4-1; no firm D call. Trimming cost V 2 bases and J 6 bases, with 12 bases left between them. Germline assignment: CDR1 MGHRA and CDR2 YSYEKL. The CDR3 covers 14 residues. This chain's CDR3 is CASSQSALWDTQYF. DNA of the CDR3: TGCGCCAGCAGCCAAAGTGCCCTCTGGGATACGCAGTATTTT.

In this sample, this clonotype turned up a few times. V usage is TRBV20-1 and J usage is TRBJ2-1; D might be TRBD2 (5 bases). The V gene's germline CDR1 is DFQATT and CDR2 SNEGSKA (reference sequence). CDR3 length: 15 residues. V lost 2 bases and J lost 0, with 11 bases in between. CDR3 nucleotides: TGCAGTGCTAGACCCCTAGCTGGCTCCTACAATGAGCAGTTCTTC. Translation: CSARPLAGSYNEQFF.

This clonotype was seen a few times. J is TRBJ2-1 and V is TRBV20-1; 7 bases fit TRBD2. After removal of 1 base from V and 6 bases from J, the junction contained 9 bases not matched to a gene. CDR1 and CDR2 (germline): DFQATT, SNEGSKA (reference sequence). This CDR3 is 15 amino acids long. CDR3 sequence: CSARGGGIRANEQFF. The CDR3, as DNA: TGCAGTGCTAGAGGCGGGGGTATTAGGGCCAATGAGCAGTTCTTC.

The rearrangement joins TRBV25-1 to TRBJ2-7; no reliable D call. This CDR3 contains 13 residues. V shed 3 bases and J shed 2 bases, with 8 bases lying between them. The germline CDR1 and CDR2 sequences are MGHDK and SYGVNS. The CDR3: CASSDRRAYEQYF. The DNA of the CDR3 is TGTGCCAGCAGTGACAGGCGCGCCTACGAGCAGTACTTC.

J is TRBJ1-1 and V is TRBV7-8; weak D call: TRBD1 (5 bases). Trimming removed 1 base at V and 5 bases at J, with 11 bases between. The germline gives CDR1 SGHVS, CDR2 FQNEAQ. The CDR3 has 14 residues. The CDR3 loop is CASSLETAGTEAFF. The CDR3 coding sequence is TGTGCCAGCAGCTTAGAGACAGCGGGGACTGAAGCTTTCTTT.

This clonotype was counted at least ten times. The CDR3 nucleotides read TGCAGCGTTGAATTGGGACTTTTCACAGATACGCAGTATTTT. It encodes CSVELGLFTDTQYF. The V and J genes are TRBV29-1 and TRBJ2-3; tentative D call: TRBD2 (6 bases). V lost 2 bases and J lost 2, with 11 bases in between. The length of the CDR3 is 14 residues. Germline CDR1 reads SQVTM; CDR2 reads ANQGSEA.

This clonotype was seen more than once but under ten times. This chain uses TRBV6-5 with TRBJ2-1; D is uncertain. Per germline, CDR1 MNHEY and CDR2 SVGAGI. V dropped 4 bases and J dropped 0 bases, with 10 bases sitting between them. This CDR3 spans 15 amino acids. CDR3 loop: CASSSPAVSYNEQFF. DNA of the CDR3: TGTGCCAGCAGTTCCCCGGCAGTCTCCTACAATGAGCAGTTCTTC.

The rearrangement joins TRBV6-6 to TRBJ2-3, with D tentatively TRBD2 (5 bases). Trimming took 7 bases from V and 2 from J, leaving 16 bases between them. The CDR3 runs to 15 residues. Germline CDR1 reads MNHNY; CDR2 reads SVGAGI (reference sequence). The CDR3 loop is CASMPGGLLTDTQYF. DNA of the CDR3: TGTGCCAGCATGCCCGGCGGACTTCTCACAGATACGCAGTATTTT.

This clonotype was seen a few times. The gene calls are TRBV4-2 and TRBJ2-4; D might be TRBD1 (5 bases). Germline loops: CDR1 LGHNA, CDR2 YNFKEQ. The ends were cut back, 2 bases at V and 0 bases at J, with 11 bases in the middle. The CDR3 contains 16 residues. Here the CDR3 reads CASSQRPQGAKNIQYF. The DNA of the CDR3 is TGTGCCAGCAGCCAACGACCCCAGGGAGCCAAAAACATTCAGTACTTC.

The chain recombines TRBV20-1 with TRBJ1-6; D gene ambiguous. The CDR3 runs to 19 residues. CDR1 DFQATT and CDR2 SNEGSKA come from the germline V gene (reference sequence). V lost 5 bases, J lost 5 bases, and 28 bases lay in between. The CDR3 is CSARRRGPSQTKNNSPLHF. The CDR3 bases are TGCAGTGCTCGTCGACGTGGCCCTTCCCAAACAAAAAATAATTCACCCCTCCACTTT.

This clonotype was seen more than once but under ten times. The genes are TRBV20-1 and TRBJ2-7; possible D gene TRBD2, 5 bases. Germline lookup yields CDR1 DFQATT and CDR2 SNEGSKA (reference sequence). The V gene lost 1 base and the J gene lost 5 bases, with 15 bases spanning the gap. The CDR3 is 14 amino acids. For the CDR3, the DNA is TGCAGTGCTAGAGGTATCAGGAGGTCCCACGAGCAGTACTTC. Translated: CSARGIRRSHEQYF.

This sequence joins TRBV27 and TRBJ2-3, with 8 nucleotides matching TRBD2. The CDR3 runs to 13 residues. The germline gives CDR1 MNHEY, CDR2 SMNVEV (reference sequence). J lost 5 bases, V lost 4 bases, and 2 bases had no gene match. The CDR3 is CASSSGLGDTQYF. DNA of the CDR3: TGTGCCAGCAGTTCGGGACTAGGAGATACGCAGTATTTT.

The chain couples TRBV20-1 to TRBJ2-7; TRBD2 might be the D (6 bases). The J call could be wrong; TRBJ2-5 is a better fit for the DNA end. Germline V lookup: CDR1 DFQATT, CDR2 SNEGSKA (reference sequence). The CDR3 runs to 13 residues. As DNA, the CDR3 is TGCAGTGCAAGACTAGTAGCAAGGGAGACCCAGTACTTC. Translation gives CSARLVARETQYF.

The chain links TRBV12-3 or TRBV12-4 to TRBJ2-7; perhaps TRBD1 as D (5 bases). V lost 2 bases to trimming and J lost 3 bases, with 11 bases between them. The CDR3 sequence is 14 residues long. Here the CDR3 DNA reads TGTGCCAGCAGTTTAATAGGGGAAGACTACGAGCAGTACTTC. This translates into CASSLIGEDYEQYF.

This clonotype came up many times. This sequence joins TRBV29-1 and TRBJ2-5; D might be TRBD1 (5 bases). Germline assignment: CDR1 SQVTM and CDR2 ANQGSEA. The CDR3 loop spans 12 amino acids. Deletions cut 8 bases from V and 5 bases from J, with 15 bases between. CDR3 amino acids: CSSQDTLETQYF. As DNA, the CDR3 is TGCAGCTCACAGGACACCCTTGAGACCCAGTACTTC.

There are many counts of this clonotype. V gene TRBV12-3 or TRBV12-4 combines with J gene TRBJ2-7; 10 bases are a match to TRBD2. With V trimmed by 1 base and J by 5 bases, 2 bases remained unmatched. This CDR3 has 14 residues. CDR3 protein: CASSLVLAGDEQYF. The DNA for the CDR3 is TGTGCCAGCAGTTTAGTCCTAGCGGGAGACGAGCAGTACTTC.

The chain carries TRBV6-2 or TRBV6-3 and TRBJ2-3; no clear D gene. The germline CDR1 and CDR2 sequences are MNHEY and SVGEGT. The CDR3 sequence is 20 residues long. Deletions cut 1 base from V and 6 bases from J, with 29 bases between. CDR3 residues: CASSYYLFPRPMRNTDTQYF. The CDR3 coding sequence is TGTGCCAGCAGTTACTACCTCTTCCCACGACCTATGCGGAACACGGATACGCAGTATTTT.

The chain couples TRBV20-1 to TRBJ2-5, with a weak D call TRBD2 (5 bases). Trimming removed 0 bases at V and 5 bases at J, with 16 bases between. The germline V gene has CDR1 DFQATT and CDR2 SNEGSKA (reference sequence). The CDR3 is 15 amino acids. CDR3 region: CSARDIGEEWETQYF. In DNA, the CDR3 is TGCAGTGCTAGAGATATCGGGGAAGAGTGGGAGACCCAGTACTTC.

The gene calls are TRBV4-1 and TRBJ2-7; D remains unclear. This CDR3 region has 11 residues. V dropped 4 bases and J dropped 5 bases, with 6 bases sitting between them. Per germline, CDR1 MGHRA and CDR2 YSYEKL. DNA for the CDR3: TGCGCCAGCAGCCGTGACCACGAGCAGTACTTC. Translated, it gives CASSRDHEQYF.

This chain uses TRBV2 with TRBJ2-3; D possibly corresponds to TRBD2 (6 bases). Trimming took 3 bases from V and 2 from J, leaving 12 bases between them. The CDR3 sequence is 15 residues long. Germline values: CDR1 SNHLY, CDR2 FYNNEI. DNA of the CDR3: TGTGCCAGCAGTGAGTGGGGAGGTCTCACAGATACGCAGTATTTT. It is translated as CASSEWGGLTDTQYF.

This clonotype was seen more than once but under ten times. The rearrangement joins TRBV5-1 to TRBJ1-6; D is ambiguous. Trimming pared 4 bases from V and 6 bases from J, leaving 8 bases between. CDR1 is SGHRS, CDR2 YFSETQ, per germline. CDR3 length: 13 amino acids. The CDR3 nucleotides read TGCGCCAGCAGCACCGGACCTAATTCACCCCTCCACTTT. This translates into CASSTGPNSPLHF.